The T cell receptor beta chain under discussion was sequenced for a study of siplizumab effects on memory and regulatory T cells. Findings and limits, study-wide: The alloresponse seemed to draw substantially on naive T cells, which appeared more diverse than memory cells.

Comment on this clone: As yet, its antigen is unknown.

The assay was immunoSEQ multiplex PCR, and TCRdb's table has in-frame clones only and misses some. The sample contains tens of thousands of clones, 93% of which appear only once. The sequenced material came from CD8+ T cells sorted from blood. This clonotype was obtained from a human donor in good health.

In DNA form, the CDR3 reads TGTGCCAGCAGTGGGCAGGGTGGAACTTTCTCTGGAAACACCATATATTTT. Translated: CASSGQGGTFSGNTIYF. The gene calls are TRBV6-1 and TRBJ1-3; D may be TRBD1 (5 bases). CDR3 length: 17 residues. V was cut by 4 bases and J by 0 bases, with 16 bases left in between. Germline loops: CDR1 MNHNS, CDR2 SASEGT.